This passage covers 22 T cell receptor beta chains from one sample sequenced in a study of T-cell memory formation after mild COVID-19. TCRdb passed the 5' RACE reads through MiXCR, listing each CDR3 protein once. Found here are 45,000 to 65,000 distinct CDR3 sequences, 9.3% of them singletons; the top ten hold about 10%. The material sequenced was PBMCs or a T cell subset sorted from them (not recorded which). The receptors were gathered from an adult woman who had mild COVID-19 (a few samples of this study predate the infection). Cell type and time point are not known.

This clonotype was observed many times. CDR3 loop: CASSPPWTSGNEQYF. CDR3 nucleotides: TGTGCCAGCAGCCCGCCTTGGACTAGCGGGAACGAGCAGTACTTC. V gene TRBV11-3 combines with J gene TRBJ2-7, with 12 nucleotides matching TRBD2. V shed 5 bases and J 5 bases; nucleotides not matched to a gene: 7. CDR1 and CDR2 from the germline V gene are SGHNT and YENEEA. This CDR3 has 15 amino acids.

The table lists this clonotype with many counts. The chain carries TRBV20-1 and TRBJ2-2; 10 bases line up with TRBD1. CDR3 length: 15 residues. Germline CDR1 reads DFQATT; CDR2 reads SNEGSKA (reference sequence). The V segment lost 1 base and the J segment 5 bases; nucleotides outside the gene matches: 4. CDR3 protein: CSARAGTGATGELFF. The CDR3, as DNA: TGCAGTGCTAGAGCCGGGACAGGGGCAACCGGGGAGCTGTTTTTT.

Many counts were recorded for this clonotype. This sequence joins TRBV20-1 and TRBJ2-3; D perhaps matches TRBD2 (6 bases). The ends were cut back, 4 bases at V and 6 bases at J, with 23 bases in the middle. The CDR3 has 16 residues. Germline CDR1 and CDR2: DFQATT and SNEGSKA (reference sequence). The CDR3 sequence: CSATEPRTTLRDTQYF. For the CDR3, the DNA is TGCAGTGCTACTGAACCCAGGACTACTTTAAGGGATACGCAGTATTTT.

The rearrangement links TRBV4-1 to TRBJ1-6; D not resolved. V lost 1 base and J 5 bases, leaving 6 bases between the germline ends. The CDR3 is 14 amino acids. The germline V gene encodes CDR1 MGHRA and CDR2 YSYEKL. The CDR3 loop reads CASSQVGDNSPLHF. The CDR3 bases are TGCGCCAGCAGCCAAGTAGGCGATAATTCACCCCTCCACTTT.

This clonotype was counted between two and nine times. This chain joins TRBV7-2 and TRBJ2-2; D is ambiguous. The CDR3 is 15 residues long. Germline V gene lookup returns CDR1 SGHTA and CDR2 FQGNSA. V shed 2 bases and J shed 4 bases, with 11 bases lying between them. DNA for the CDR3: TGTGCCAGCAGCTTAACCCCCCAGGTCACCGGGGAGCTGTTTTTT. This sequence encodes CASSLTPQVTGELFF.

The sample holds many counts of this clonotype. This chain joins TRBV12-3 or TRBV12-4 and TRBJ2-7; TRBD2 is a possible D gene (7 bases). V was pared by 5 bases and J by 2 bases, with 16 bases between. The CDR3 consists of 15 residues. CDR3 DNA: TGTGCCAGCAGTCTGGGGGGGGGCGCGGCCTACGAGCAGTACTTC. Translation gives CASSLGGGAAYEQYF.

The chain carries TRBV7-9 and TRBJ2-2; the match to TRBD1 covers 8 bases. Germline CDR1 and CDR2: SEHNR and FQNEAQ (reference sequence). This CDR3 has 15 residues. The J segment lost 7 bases and the V segment lost 6 bases, leaving 10 bases of the junction unmatched. CDR3 nucleotides: TGTGCCAGCAGTCAGGGGGCCATTTTCGGCGGGGAGCTGTTTTTT. Translation gives CASSQGAIFGGELFF. Looking up the rest from reference TRBV7-9 and TRBJ2-2 gives the full variable domain: DTGVSQNPRHKITKRGQNVTFRCDPISEHNRLYWYRQTLGQGPEFLTYFQNEAQLEKSRLLSDRFSAERPKGSFSTLEIQRTEQGDSAMYLCASSQGAIFGGELFFGEGSRLTVL.

Ten or more counts support this clonotype. The CDR3 sequence is CASNPGGFYEQYF. CDR3 coding DNA: TGCGCCAGCAACCCCGGGGGATTTTACGAGCAGTACTTC. This rearrangement joins TRBV5-1 to TRBJ2-7; D perhaps matches TRBD2 (6 bases). V was pared by 6 bases and J by 4 bases, with 14 bases between. This CDR3 spans 13 amino acids. Germline values: CDR1 SGHRS, CDR2 YFSETQ. The full variable domain, with the rest looked up from reference TRBV5-1 and TRBJ2-7, is KAGVTQTPRYLIKTRGQQVTLSCSPISGHRSVSWYQQTPGQGLQFLFEYFSETQRNKGNFPGRFSGRQFSNSRSEMNVSTLELGDSALYLCASNPGGFYEQYFGPGTRLTVT.

This clonotype was seen only a few times. The chain combines TRBV25-1 with TRBJ1-3; no firm D call. The V end was cut by 10 bases, the J end by 2 bases, with 9 bases between. Germline CDR1 and CDR2: MGHDK and SYGVNS. The CDR3 loop spans 12 amino acids. The CDR3 here is CATLSAGNTIYF. The CDR3 DNA follows: TGTGCCACCCTTAGCGCTGGAAACACCATATATTTT.

Many counts were recorded for this clonotype. The chain recombines TRBV30 with TRBJ2-7; maybe TRBD1 (5 bases). This CDR3 spans 13 amino acids. Germline loops: CDR1 GTSNPN, CDR2 SVGIG (reference sequence). The germline V and J ends were trimmed by 2 bases and 4 bases, with 12 bases remaining between them. Written as DNA, the CDR3 is TGTGCCTGGAGTAGGGGCGACTTATACGAGCAGTACTTC. Translated: CAWSRGDLYEQYF. Using reference TRBV30 and TRBJ2-7 for the parts outside the CDR3, the full variable domain is SQTIHQWPATLVQPVGSPLSLECTVEGTSNPNLYWYRQAAGRGLQLLFYSVGIGQISSEVPQNLSASRPQDRQFILSSKKLLLSDSGFYLCAWSRGDLYEQYFGPGTRLTVT.

By proportion, this clonotype is medium-sized. V gene TRBV5-1 combines with J gene TRBJ2-7, with 13 bases aligning to TRBD2. Trimming at V came to 3 bases and at J to 7 bases, leaving 7 bases not matched to a gene. CDR1 is SGHRS, CDR2 YFSETQ, per germline. The CDR3 is 15 residues long. The CDR3 loop reads CASSYGLAGANEQYF. CDR3 sequence (DNA): TGCGCCAGCAGCTACGGACTAGCGGGAGCGAATGAGCAGTACTTC. Combining the CDR3 with reference TRBV5-1 and TRBJ2-7 gives the whole variable domain KAGVTQTPRYLIKTRGQQVTLSCSPISGHRSVSWYQQTPGQGLQFLFEYFSETQRNKGNFPGRFSGRQFSNSRSEMNVSTLELGDSALYLCASSYGLAGANEQYFGPGTRLTVT.

This clonotype was detected ten times or more. This chain uses TRBV12-3 or TRBV12-4 with TRBJ2-7; possible D gene TRBD2, 8 bases. The CDR3 has 14 amino acids. V shed 5 bases and J shed 5 bases, with 16 bases lying between them. The CDR3 sequence: CASSPGGQGDEQYF. In DNA form, the CDR3 reads TGTGCCAGCAGTCCGGGAGGGCAGGGGGACGAGCAGTACTTC.

About this clonotype: This may arise from a read error, as a much more abundant clone is one base away. The chain carries TRBV20-1 and TRBJ2-3; 8 nucleotides align to TRBD1. Trimming at V came to 5 bases and at J to 3 bases, leaving 7 bases not matched to a gene. This CDR3 spans 14 amino acids. Per germline, CDR1 DFQATT and CDR2 SNEGSKA (reference sequence). Here the CDR3 DNA reads TGCAGTGCTTCCGGGACAGGAAGAACAGATACGCAGTATTTT. It translates to CSASGTGRTDTQYF.

This clonotype was recorded at least ten times. The V call is TRBV18, the J call TRBJ2-1; tentatively, D is TRBD1 or TRBD2 (5 bases each). V was clipped by 3 bases and J by 4 bases, with 13 bases between them. There are 15 residues in the CDR3. From germline, CDR1 is KGHSH and CDR2 LQKENI. The CDR3 protein is CASSPGRRGYNEQFF. DNA of the CDR3: TGTGCCAGCTCACCGGGACGGCGAGGATACAATGAGCAGTTCTTC.

This clonotype was detected a few times. This chain connects TRBV20-1 to TRBJ2-7; TRBD1 or TRBD2 may be the D gene (5 bases each). This CDR3 spans 15 amino acids. V was shortened by 0 bases and J by 3 bases, with 15 bases between the two germline ends. Germline CDR1 reads DFQATT; CDR2 reads SNEGSKA (reference sequence). CDR3 amino acids: CSAREIPGPSYEQYF. As DNA, the CDR3 is TGCAGTGCTAGAGAGATACCGGGACCCAGCTACGAGCAGTACTTC.

This clonotype was counted ten times or more. The chain recombines TRBV29-1 with TRBJ2-7; 8 nucleotides agree with TRBD2. Germline CDR1 and CDR2: SQVTM and ANQGSEA. V shed 2 bases and J 3 bases; nucleotides not matched to a gene: 21. The CDR3 loop spans 19 amino acids. The chain's CDR3 is CSVEFSLGGSGIPSYEQYF. The CDR3 nucleotides read TGCAGCGTTGAATTCTCCCTGGGTGGTAGCGGGATCCCCAGCTACGAGCAGTACTTC.

This rearrangement joins TRBV7-3 to TRBJ2-1, with a tentative D call TRBD1 (6 bases). The CDR3 spans 16 residues. V gave up 4 bases and J gave up 10 bases, with 23 bases separating them. Per the germline V gene, CDR1 is SGHTA and CDR2 is FQGTGA. CDR3 residues: CASSSLPGQRVGEQFF. CDR3 in DNA: TGTGCCAGCAGCTCGCTACCAGGACAGCGAGTGGGGGAGCAGTTCTTC. Drawing the rest from reference TRBV7-3 and TRBJ2-1, the complete variable domain is GAGVSQTPSNKVTEKGKYVELRCDPISGHTALYWYRQSLGQGPEFLIYFQGTGAADDSGLPNDRFFAVRPEGSVSTLKIQRTERGDSAVYLCASSSLPGQRVGEQFFGPGTRLTVL.

The gene calls are TRBV6-6 and TRBJ1-6; 8 bases are shared with TRBD1. V shed 6 bases and J 6 bases; nucleotides not matched to a gene: 7. CDR3 length: 15 residues. Looked up from germline, CDR1 is MNHNY and CDR2 is SVGAGI (reference sequence). The CDR3 DNA reads as TGTGCCAGCAGCCCCCAGGGACAGGCTAATTCACCCCTCCACTTT. It yields the protein CASSPQGQANSPLHF.

The V gene is TRBV10-3, the J gene TRBJ2-1, with 12 bases identical to TRBD2. The CDR3 sequence is 17 residues long. Germline V lookup: CDR1 ENHRY, CDR2 SYGVKD. After removal of 5 bases from V and 1 base from J, the junction contained 6 bases not matched to a gene. In DNA form, the CDR3 reads TGTGCCATCAGTCCCAGGACTAGCGGGACTTCCTACAATGAGCAGTTCTTC. It yields the protein CAISPRTSGTSYNEQFF.

This clonotype was picked up one time. A much bigger clone sits one base away, suggesting this may be a read error. The V gene is TRBV5-1, the J gene TRBJ2-1; a possible D gene is TRBD2 (5 bases). Trimming shortened V by 4 bases and J by 8 bases, and 13 bases separated the two germline ends. CDR3 length: 13 amino acids. The V gene's germline CDR1 is SGHRS and CDR2 YFSETQ. The CDR3 is CASSPGNLDEQFF. The CDR3 DNA reads as TGCGCCAGCAGCCCGGGAAACCTCGATGAGCAGTTCTTC.

This clonotype turned up a few times. The CDR3 protein is CASSLVGTNNKSYTF. In DNA form, the CDR3 reads TGCGCCAGCAGCTTGGTTGGGACAAACAATAAGAGCTACACCTTC. This sequence joins TRBV5-1 and TRBJ1-2; D perhaps matches TRBD1 (6 bases). The CDR3 is 15 amino acids. V lost 0 bases and J 9 bases, leaving 18 bases between the germline ends. Germline assignment: CDR1 SGHRS and CDR2 YFSETQ.

Ten or more counts support this clonotype. This chain joins TRBV24-1 and TRBJ2-3; D not certain. Germline lookup yields CDR1 KGHDR and CDR2 SFDVKD. V lost 6 bases and J lost 3, with 6 bases in between. The CDR3 has 12 amino acids. The CDR3 DNA follows: TGTGCCACCAGTCTAGGAACAGATACGCAGTATTTT. This sequence encodes CATSLGTDTQYF.